This T cell receptor (beta chain) was sequenced for a study of blood T cell repertoires in COVID-19. For the study at large: PBMCs, B-cell-depleted T cells, or T cells were the source of the cDNA or gDNA that made up the material.

The CDR3 contains 14 residues. Germline V gene data show CDR1 as PRHDT and CDR2 as FYEKMQ (reference sequence). V trimming: 3 bases; J trimming: 2 bases; junction bases outside the gene matches: 4. As originally analysed: Estimated nucleated cell counts came from reference gene primer amplification. Sequenced by immunoSEQ multiplex PCR; TCRdb stores in-frame clones only, minus some. That table supplies the V and J calls and clone size; D and trimming were determined from the DNA. The repertoire holds 380,000 or so clones, with around 89% as singletons. The sequenced sample was peripheral blood. The receptor's source is a man aged 35-49 years with acute or convalescent COVID-19. This chain connects TRBV13 to TRBJ2-7, with 7 nucleotides matching TRBD1. In nucleotides, the CDR3 is TGTGCCAGCAGCTTCTCGACAGGGCCCTACGAGCAGTACTTC. This gives the protein CASSFSTGPYEQYF.